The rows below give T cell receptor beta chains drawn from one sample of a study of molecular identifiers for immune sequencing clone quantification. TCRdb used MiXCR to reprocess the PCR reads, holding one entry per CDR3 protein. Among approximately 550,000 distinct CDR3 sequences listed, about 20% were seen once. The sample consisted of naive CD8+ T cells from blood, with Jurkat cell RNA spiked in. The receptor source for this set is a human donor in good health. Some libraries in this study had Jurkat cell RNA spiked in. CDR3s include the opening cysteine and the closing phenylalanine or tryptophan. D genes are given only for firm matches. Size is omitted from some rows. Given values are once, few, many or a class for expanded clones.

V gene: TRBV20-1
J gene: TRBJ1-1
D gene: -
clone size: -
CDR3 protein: CSARPRDGPNTEAFF
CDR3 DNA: TGCAGTGCTAGACCCCGGGACGGCCCGAACACTGAAGCTTTCTTT

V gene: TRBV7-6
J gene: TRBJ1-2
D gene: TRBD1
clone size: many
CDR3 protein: CASSSGTGVGYTF
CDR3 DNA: TGTGCCAGCAGCTCCGGGACAGGGGTTGGCTACACCTTC

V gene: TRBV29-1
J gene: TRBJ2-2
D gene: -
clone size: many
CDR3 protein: CSVVGTNTGELFF
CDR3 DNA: TGCAGCGTTGTGGGCACCAACACCGGGGAGCTGTTTTTT

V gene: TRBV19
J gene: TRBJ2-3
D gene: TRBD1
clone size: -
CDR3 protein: CASSPYGTGPDTQYF
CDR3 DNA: TGTGCCAGTAGTCCCTACGGGACAGGGCCAGATACGCAGTATTTT

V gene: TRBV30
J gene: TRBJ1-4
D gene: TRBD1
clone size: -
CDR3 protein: CAGRTTGGEKLFF
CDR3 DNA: TGTGCCGGGAGGACCACAGGGGGTGAAAAACTGTTTTTT

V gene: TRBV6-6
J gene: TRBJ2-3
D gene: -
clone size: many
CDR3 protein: CAAKGLDTQYF
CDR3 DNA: TGTGCGGCCAAGGGGCTAGATACGCAGTATTTT

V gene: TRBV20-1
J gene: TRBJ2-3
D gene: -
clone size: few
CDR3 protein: CSAPGGAIAADTQYF
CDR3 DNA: TGCAGTGCTCCTGGTGGAGCAATCGCAGCGGATACGCAGTATTTT

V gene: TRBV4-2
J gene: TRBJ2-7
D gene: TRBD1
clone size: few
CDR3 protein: CASSQPSTGGYYEQYF
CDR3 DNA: TGTGCCAGCAGCCAACCCTCGACAGGGGGCTACTACGAGCAGTACTTC

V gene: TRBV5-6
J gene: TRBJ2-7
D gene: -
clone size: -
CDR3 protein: CASSWGEYEQYF
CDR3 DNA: TGTGCCAGCAGCTGGGGGGAGTACGAGCAGTACTTC

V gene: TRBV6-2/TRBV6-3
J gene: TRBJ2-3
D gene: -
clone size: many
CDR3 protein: CASTSADTQYF
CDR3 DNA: TGTGCCAGCACTAGTGCAGATACGCAGTATTTT

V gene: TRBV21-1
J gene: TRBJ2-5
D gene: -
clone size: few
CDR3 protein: CASSKTGGPKETQYF
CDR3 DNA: TGTGCCAGCAGCAAAACGGGAGGGCCGAAGGAGACCCAGTACTTC